This T cell receptor (beta chain) was captured in a study of T cells after posttransplantation cyclophosphamide. Notes on the study in general: Donor-recipient repertoire similarity was low at 1-2 months, rising over year one.

In regard to this clone: Its target is unknown.

Using immunoSEQ multiplex PCR, the repertoire was profiled, and TCRdb retains in-frame clones only, with some absent. The sample has approximately 23,000 clones, 86% seen once. Germline lookup yields CDR1 LGHNA and CDR2 YNFKEQ. J lost 5 bases, V lost 1 base, and 3 bases had no gene match. CDR3 length: 14 residues. The sequencing input was PBMCs. This chain connects TRBV4-2 to TRBJ2-7; 9 bases align to TRBD1. The receptor was isolated from a woman aged 60-70 years with a blood cancer, CMV-positive, and with a related stem cell donor. The chain's CDR3 is CASSQAWTGDEQYF. The DNA of the CDR3 is TGTGCCAGCAGCCAAGCGTGGACAGGGGACGAGCAGTACTTC.